Each of the 7 T cell receptor beta chains below was sequenced from the same sample in a study of tumor-infiltrating lymphocytes in localized non-small cell lung cancer. Profiling relied on immunoSEQ multiplex PCR, and the TCRdb table lists in-frame clones only, not all of them. The sample lists over 9,500 clones; about 82% were seen once. Sequencing input: uninvolved lung tissue not adjacent to the tumor. The receptors were sampled from a human donor with non-small cell lung cancer.

The J gene is TRBJ1-1, the V gene TRBV7-2; D not resolved. The CDR3 runs to 16 residues. Germline lookup yields CDR1 SGHTA and CDR2 FQGNSA. V lost 5 bases, J lost 7 bases, and 23 bases lay in between. CDR3 sequence reads: CASSPGTALSSGEAFF. The CDR3 DNA sequence: TGTGCCAGCAGCCCCGGCACAGCCCTAAGTTCGGGTGAAGCTTTCTTT.

This chain connects TRBV2 to TRBJ1-3; weak D call: TRBD1 (5 bases). The germline V gene encodes CDR1 SNHLY and CDR2 FYNNEI. The CDR3 covers 16 residues. The V end was cut by 2 bases, the J end by 0 bases, with 11 bases between. Here the CDR3 DNA reads TGTGCCAGCAGTGAACGCAGGGCGAGCTCTGGAAACACCATATATTTT. Translating it yields CASSERRASSGNTIYF.

This sequence joins TRBV7-2 and TRBJ1-3; TRBD1 agrees at 10 bases. CDR1 is SGHTA and CDR2 is FQGNSA in the germline V gene. The CDR3 has 16 residues. The V and J ends lost 5 bases and 4 bases, in that order; junction bases with no gene match: 8. DNA for the CDR3: TGTGCCAGCAGCCCCCGACAGGGGGCGCAAGGAAACACCATATATTTT. Encoded protein: CASSPRQGAQGNTIYF.

This clone has a single count. The V and J genes are TRBV29-1 and TRBJ2-1; D is tentatively TRBD1 or TRBD2 (5 bases each). From germline, CDR1 is SQVTM and CDR2 ANQGSEA. Between the trimmed V and J ends, which lost 4 bases and 0 bases, there was a span of 10 bases. The CDR3 spans 14 residues. The CDR3 sequence is CSVGTGTSYNEQFF. For the CDR3, the DNA is TGCAGCGTTGGAACGGGGACCTCCTACAATGAGCAGTTCTTC.

The chain employs TRBV19 and TRBJ2-1; D is perhaps TRBD2 (6 bases). The germline V gene has CDR1 LNHDA and CDR2 SQIVND (reference sequence). The CDR3 runs 14 residues. V gave up 1 base and J gave up 7 bases, with 11 bases separating them. The CDR3 sequence is CASSIVGRGNEQFF. For the CDR3, the DNA is TGTGCCAGTAGTATAGTGGGACGGGGGAATGAGCAGTTCTTC.

The gene calls are TRBV30 and TRBJ2-1, with no clear D. V was cut by 2 bases and J by 8 bases, with 16 bases left in between. CDR3 size: 14 residues. Per germline, CDR1 GTSNPN and CDR2 SVGIG (reference sequence). The CDR3, as DNA: TGTGCCTGGAGTTACGGAACAAATGTGTATGAGCAGTTCTTC. The encoded protein is CAWSYGTNVYEQFF. Full variable domain (missing parts from reference TRBV30 and TRBJ2-1): SQTIHQWPATLVQPVGSPLSLECTVEGTSNPNLYWYRQAAGRGLQLLFYSVGIGQISSEVPQNLSASRPQDRQFILSSKKLLLSDSGFYLCAWSYGTNVYEQFFGPGTRLTVL.

This clone was counted a few times. The chain has TRBV6-6 and TRBJ2-5; D call uncertain. The V and J ends lost 2 bases and 2 bases respectively, with 6 bases between them. The CDR3 consists of 13 residues. CDR1 and CDR2 (germline): MNHNY, SVGAGI (reference sequence). CDR3 residues: CASSYARQETQYF. DNA for the CDR3: TGTGCCAGCAGTTACGCTAGGCAAGAGACCCAGTACTTC.